A selection of T cell receptor beta chains follows, all from one sample in a study of shared T cell receptors in the human thymus. Sequencing used immunoSEQ multiplex PCR; TCRdb keeps in-frame clones, though not all of them. The sample shows about 380,000 clones, approximately 95% of them seen only once. Sequences were obtained from thymocytes. The receptor set was obtained from a human donor. Both conserved end residues are trimmed from each CDR3. Clone sizes are given selectively: once, few, many, or a class where the clone is expanded.

V	size	J	CDR3
TRBV6-1	.	TRBJ2-3	ASSEEEEQRHTQY
TRBV2	few	TRBJ2-7	ASSANPEQY
TRBV6-4	.	TRBJ2-1	ASSDQGLAGGPHNEQF
TRBV7-2	.	TRBJ2-3	ASSPRPLSDTQY
TRBV9	.	TRBJ2-2	ASSVGLAGDTGELF
TRBV6-1	.	TRBJ2-1	ASSEGGSAGSYNEQF
TRBV7-2	.	TRBJ2-3	ASSHGLAGGADTQY
TRBV28	once	TRBJ2-1	ASSCPQGQWGYNEQF
TRBV27	.	TRBJ2-7	ASSLGRGTYEQY
TRBV7-9	.	TRBJ2-5	ASSKLAGGRETQY
TRBV19	.	TRBJ1-4	ASSMKEKLF
TRBV19	.	TRBJ2-2	ASNMWGELF
TRBV28	.	TRBJ2-5	ASSHAEDRGETQY
TRBV25-1	.	TRBJ2-3	ASSLASTDTQY
TRBV19	.	TRBJ2-5	ASSMGLAETQY
TRBV6-6	.	TRBJ2-3	ASSYWRELSDTQY
TRBV5-6	.	TRBJ2-2	ASSLMGAGNTGELF
TRBV7-8	.	TRBJ2-7	ASSLGGTYDEQY
TRBV19	.	TRBJ2-1	ASSTPHSGEQF
TRBV6-5	.	TRBJ1-4	ASSYNTRGPTGKLF
TRBV19	once	TRBJ1-5	ASSNTTGGYSNQPQH
TRBV30	.	TRBJ2-7	AWSVRGAEQY
TRBV5-1	.	TRBJ2-7	ASSLEAGARGEQY
TRBV2	.	TRBJ2-7	ASKTGANYEQY
TRBV27	.	TRBJ1-4	ASSFLFGVAEKLF
TRBV7-9	.	TRBJ2-5	ASAGRDSQY
TRBV7-9	.	TRBJ2-1	ASRLGPLYNEQF
TRBV28	.	TRBJ2-7	ASSLRSSGFSYEQY
TRBV10-3	.	TRBJ2-7	AISRPGHRPSYEQY
TRBV6-1	.	TRBJ1-2	ASSEGSGANYGYT
TRBV5-1	.	TRBJ2-7	ASSLEGIGTAKAPTSSYEQY
TRBV27	.	TRBJ2-1	ASSPDRETGQF
TRBV27	.	TRBJ1-5	ASSFRGDRGNQPQH
TRBV21-1	.	TRBJ1-1	ASSEPYSEDTEAF
TRBV2	.	TRBJ2-1	ASCDREYNEQF
TRBV27	.	TRBJ2-2	ASTLAGGWNTGELF
TRBV7-9	.	TRBJ2-7	ASSLLGQTSEQY
TRBV6-5	.	TRBJ2-5	ASSYGGDGETQY
TRBV5-4	.	TRBJ1-2	ASSFGEGDGYT
TRBV27	.	TRBJ1-1	ASSTGAGGDAF
TRBV14	.	TRBJ2-2	ASSQAPLSFRGTGELF
TRBV7-8	once	TRBJ1-1	ASSPAHTEAF
TRBV14	.	TRBJ1-1	ASSQAGVEAF
TRBV19	.	TRBJ2-2	ASMGARAGGDGELF
TRBV13	.	TRBJ1-1	ASSFPGQLLGGILNTEAF
TRBV5-4	.	TRBJ2-1	ASSPGGRTHNEQF
TRBV29-1	.	TRBJ1-5	SVGTVRNQPQH
TRBV28	.	TRBJ1-4	ASSFPGPATNEKLF